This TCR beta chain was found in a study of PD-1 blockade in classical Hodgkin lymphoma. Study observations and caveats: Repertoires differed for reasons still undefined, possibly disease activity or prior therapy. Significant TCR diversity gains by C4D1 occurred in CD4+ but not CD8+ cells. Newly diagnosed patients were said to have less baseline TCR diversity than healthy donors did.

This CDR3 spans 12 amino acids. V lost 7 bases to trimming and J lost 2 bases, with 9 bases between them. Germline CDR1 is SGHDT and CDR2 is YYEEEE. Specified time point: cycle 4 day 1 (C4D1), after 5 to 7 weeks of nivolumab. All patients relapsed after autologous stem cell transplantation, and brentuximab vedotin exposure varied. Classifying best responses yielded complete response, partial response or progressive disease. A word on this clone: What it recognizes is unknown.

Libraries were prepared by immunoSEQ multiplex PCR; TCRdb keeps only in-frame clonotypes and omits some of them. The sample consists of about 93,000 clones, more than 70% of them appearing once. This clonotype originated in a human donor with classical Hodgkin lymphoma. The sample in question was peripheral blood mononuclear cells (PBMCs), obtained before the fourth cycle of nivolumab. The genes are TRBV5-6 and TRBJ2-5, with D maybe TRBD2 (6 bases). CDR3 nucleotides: TGTGCCAGCGGACGGGGGCAAGAGACCCAGTACTTC. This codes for CASGRGQETQYF.